The source of this TCR beta chain is a study of blood T cell repertoires in COVID-19. Turning to the study itself: The United States, Italy and Spain were the sources of the acute and convalescent COVID-19 samples.

The assay was immunoSEQ multiplex PCR, and TCRdb's table has in-frame clones only and misses some. The sample yields 160,000 or so clones, around 80% seen once. This CDR3 comprises 16 residues. CDR1 SGHRS and CDR2 YFSETQ come from the germline V gene. The V and J ends lost 4 bases and 2 bases, in that order; junction bases with no gene match: 11. The chain couples TRBV5-1 to TRBJ2-5; 7 bases are shared with TRBD2. This clonotype was obtained from a man aged 65 to 79 with active or convalescent COVID-19. The sequenced sample was peripheral blood. The CDR3 loop reads CASSRLGASGQETQYF. The DNA of the CDR3 is TGCGCCAGCAGCCGCTTAGGGGCTAGCGGACAAGAGACCCAGTACTTC.